This T cell receptor (beta chain) was found in a study of sequential checkpoint blockade in melanoma. Stated treatment: randomized to nivolumab then ipilimumab (arm A) or the reverse (arm B). Patients had received no earlier DNA-damaging chemotherapy. Data came from immunoSEQ multiplex PCR; TCRdb stores just in-frame clones and leaves some out. The sample shows some 20,000 clones, approximately 58% of them seen only once. Trimming took 3 bases from V and 1 from J, leaving 17 bases between them. In germline, CDR1 is ENHRY, CDR2 SYGVKD. The CDR3 loop spans 17 amino acids. This clone was detected once. The rearrangement joins TRBV10-3 to TRBJ2-3, with D tentatively TRBD2 (6 bases). The sample here was CD8+ T cells sorted from blood (inferred from file names), taken from a patient given nivolumab and ipilimumab in sequence. The clonotype originates from a human donor with melanoma. The CDR3 sequence is CAISDDDRDSRTDTQYF. CDR3 nucleotide sequence: TGTGCCATCAGTGACGACGACCGGGACTCACGCACAGATACGCAGTATTTT.